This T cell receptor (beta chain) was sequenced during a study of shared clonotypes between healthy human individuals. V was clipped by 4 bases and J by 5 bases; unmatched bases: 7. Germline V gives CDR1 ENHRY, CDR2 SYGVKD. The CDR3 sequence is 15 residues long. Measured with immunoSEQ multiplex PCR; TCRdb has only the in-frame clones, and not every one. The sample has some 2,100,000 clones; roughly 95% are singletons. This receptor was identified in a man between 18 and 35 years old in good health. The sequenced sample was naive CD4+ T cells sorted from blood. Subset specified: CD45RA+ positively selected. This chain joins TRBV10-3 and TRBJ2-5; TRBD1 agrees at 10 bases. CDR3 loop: CAISGDRGGSETQYF. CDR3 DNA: TGTGCCATCAGTGGGGACAGGGGCGGTTCGGAGACCCAGTACTTC.